This TCR beta chain was identified during a study of Graves' ophthalmopathy and Graves' hyperthyroidism. As for the study in general: Specimen type is peripheral blood, obtained at initial diagnosis before any treatment.

This clonotype was found a few times. Its antigen remains unidentified. Findings of the study overall: Most thyroid clonotypes with frequency above 0.001 were detected in blood too.

The CDR3 spans 13 residues. V was cut by 6 bases and J by 5 bases, with 14 bases left in between. The authors amplified TCR beta CDR3 regions from RNA transcripts. A first-round RT-PCR used HTBI primers, followed by a second-round multiplex PCR. A single record per CDR3 protein comes from TCRdb applying MiXCR to the multiplex PCR reads. The sample gives under 800,000 distinct CDR3 sequences, 22% of which show up once; approximately 6.9% is in the top ten. This sequence originates from a woman younger than 30 with stable Graves' hyperthyroidism. Some clones in this sample may be carry-over from other donors' samples. V gene TRBV12-3 or TRBV12-4 combines with J gene TRBJ2-7; a weak D match, TRBD1 (6 bases). Material for sequencing was peripheral blood. The CDR3: CASRTNRENEQYF. CDR3 DNA: TGTGCCAGCAGGACCAACAGGGAAAACGAGCAGTACTTC.